Below, one T cell receptor (beta chain) is given with its context. Antigen: not known. The data derive from a study of CD8+CD57+ T cells in acquired aplastic anemia. Looking at the study overall: DNA per sorted CD4+ or CD8+ sample ranged about 0.17 to 27.4 ug, averaging about 2.9 ug. About 9.8 million reads, on average, were obtained for CD4+ cells from healthy donors. Study results and caveats: No significant patient-versus-control difference appeared in CD8+ Simpson's diversity. Both patients and controls carried the same twenty-nine CD8+ CDR3 sequences.

The germline V and J ends were trimmed by 5 bases and 4 bases, with 14 bases remaining between them. The V gene's germline CDR1 is SGHTA and CDR2 FQGNSA. The CDR3 spans 14 residues. Using genomic DNA as the template, TCR beta VDJ and CDR3 profiling was carried out. TCRdb re-derived calls from the reads in MiXCR, one entry per CDR3 protein. The sample lists over 200,000 distinct CDR3 sequences, over 55% occurring once. This TCR was sampled from a human donor in good health. Sequenced: sorted CD4+, CD8+, or CD8+CD57+ T cells (not recorded which) from PBMCs. The gene calls are TRBV7-2 and TRBJ1-1; tentatively, D is TRBD1 (6 bases). CDR3 sequence: CASSQQGGFTEAFF. CDR3 sequence (DNA): TGTGCCAGCAGCCAACAGGGTGGGTTCACTGAAGCTTTCTTT.